Listed here are 7 T cell receptor beta chains from one sample, sequenced in a study of cytomegalovirus exposure and HLA in healthy donors. The PCR contained 60 Vbeta and 13 Jbeta primers. Using immunoSEQ multiplex PCR, the repertoire was profiled, and TCRdb retains in-frame clones only, with some absent. Among some 130,000 clones listed, roughly 70% were seen once. Input material: PBMCs. Receptors were obtained from a human donor in good health.

The chain combines TRBV5-1 with TRBJ2-5, with 11 bases that match TRBD2. V shed 4 bases, J shed 1 base, and the junction held 9 bases outside the gene matches. The CDR3 loop spans 17 amino acids. CDR1 is SGHRS and CDR2 is YFSETQ in the germline V gene. The CDR3 reads CASSLGITSGSQETQYF. In DNA, the CDR3 is TGCGCCAGCAGCCTCGGGATCACTAGCGGGAGCCAAGAGACCCAGTACTTC.

The rearrangement joins TRBV20-1 to TRBJ2-5; no firm D call. With the DNA end fitting TRBJ2-7 better, the J assignment may be wrong. Germline CDR1 reads DFQATT; CDR2 reads SNEGSKA (reference sequence). The CDR3 extends over 10 amino acids. DNA of the CDR3: TGCAGTGCTAGAGGGGCCGAGCAGTACTTC. Translating it yields CSARGAEQYF.

The chain combines TRBV15 with TRBJ1-2, with D possibly being TRBD1 (6 bases). Looked up from germline, CDR1 is LNHNV and CDR2 is YYDKDF (reference sequence). Trimming took 3 bases from V and 0 from J, leaving 17 bases between them. The CDR3 covers 17 residues. CDR3 loop: CATSRTIRDTSNYGYTF. The CDR3 region has the DNA TGTGCCACCAGCAGGACAATCCGGGACACCTCTAACTATGGCTACACCTTC.

The chain couples TRBV27 to TRBJ2-7; 9 nucleotides match TRBD2. Germline loops: CDR1 MNHEY, CDR2 SMNVEV (reference sequence). The CDR3 is 16 residues long. The junction had 10 bases not matched to a gene; V was cut back by 3 bases and J by 4 bases. The CDR3 reads CASSFGGRALGYEQYF. The CDR3 DNA is TGTGCCAGCAGTTTTGGCGGGAGGGCCCTCGGATACGAGCAGTACTTC.

The V gene is TRBV27, the J gene TRBJ2-5; possible D gene TRBD1, 5 bases. The CDR3 contains 13 residues. Trimming left V 3 bases short and J 5 bases short, with 10 bases between. CDR1 and CDR2 from the germline V gene are MNHEY and SMNVEV (reference sequence). The CDR3 sequence is CASSFQGTETQYF. The CDR3 DNA sequence: TGTGCCAGCAGTTTTCAGGGTACGGAGACCCAGTACTTC.

The chain joins TRBV27 to TRBJ2-5; 10 bases map to TRBD2. The V gene's germline CDR1 is MNHEY and CDR2 SMNVEV (reference sequence). The CDR3 contains 14 residues. V shed 3 bases, J shed 5 bases, and the junction held 3 bases outside the gene matches. The CDR3 coding sequence is TGTGCCAGCAGTTTTGGAGCGGGAGGGGAGACCCAGTACTTC. This gives the protein CASSFGAGGETQYF.

A few counts support this clone. This chain connects TRBV7-9 to TRBJ2-1; no reliable D call. The V end lost 5 bases, the J end lost 10 bases, and 9 bases lay between the germline ends. From germline, CDR1 is SEHNR and CDR2 FQNEAQ (reference sequence). The CDR3 covers 11 residues. CDR3 region: CASSLMEEQFF. CDR3 coding DNA: TGTGCCAGCAGCCTGATGGAGGAGCAGTTCTTC.